This T cell receptor beta chain came from a study of identifying expanded T cells in peripheral blood. This clone was seen just once. Produced via immunoSEQ multiplex PCR; TCRdb's table is partial and in-frame only. The data contain about 100,000 clones, about 90% of them singletons. The CDR3 covers 15 residues. V lost 5 bases to trimming and J lost 2 bases; unmatched junction nucleotides: 5. Germline CDR1 MNHNS, CDR2 SASEGT. The sample comprised blood. The chain is built from TRBV6-1 and TRBJ1-5; the match to TRBD1 covers 8 bases. This receptor was obtained from a person aged 18 to 75 in good health. The CDR3 reads CASSWTGLGNQPQHF. DNA for the CDR3: TGTGCCAGCAGTTGGACAGGGTTGGGCAATCAGCCCCAGCATTTT.